This T cell receptor (beta chain) appears in the sequencing data of a study of shared clonotypes between healthy human individuals. Overall study context: CD4 naive cells filled three plates per donor, CD4 memory three, CD8 naive two and CD8 memory one.

Running of the assay took place at deep level. Clones were read by immunoSEQ multiplex PCR, and TCRdb kept only the in-frame ones, dropping some. The table has millions of clones, about 95% seen once. From germline, CDR1 is LNHDA and CDR2 SQIVND (reference sequence). V lost 7 bases and J 8 bases, leaving 14 bases between the germline ends. This CDR3 has 12 residues. Study conclusions and caveats: Among donors, the sharing of clonotypes was expected to be influenced by sequencing depth.

This clone occurred once. Its target is not known. Positive CCR7 selection of CD45RO-negative cells yielded the naive CD8 cells, and terminally differentiated effector memory CD45RA+ cells were excluded. The chain has TRBV19 and TRBJ1-1; maybe TRBD1 (5 bases). Sample: naive CD8+ T cells sorted from blood. This TCR was sampled from a man between 18 and 35 years old in good health. CDR3 loop: CASKLGGWEAFF. CDR3 in DNA: TGTGCCAGTAAGCTCGGGGGTTGGGAAGCTTTCTTT.